Listed here are 25 T cell receptor beta chains from one sample, sequenced in a study of cytomegalovirus exposure and HLA in healthy donors. The data were produced by immunoSEQ multiplex PCR, yet TCRdb's version contains in-frame clones alone and is incomplete. The table shows roughly 190,000 clones, with approximately 85% occurring only once. Sequenced input: PBMCs. These TCRs come from a woman under 30 in good health and CMV-seronegative.

This clone is a singleton in its sample. This chain uses TRBV6-6 with TRBJ2-1; 7 bases are a match to TRBD2. From germline, CDR1 is MNHNY and CDR2 SVGAGI (reference sequence). The CDR3 consists of 12 residues. With V trimmed by 8 bases and J by 7 bases, 5 bases remained unmatched. The CDR3 here is CASAGVRNEQFF. CDR3 bases: TGTGCCAGCGCGGGAGTGAGGAATGAGCAGTTCTTC.

This chain uses TRBV11-2 with TRBJ1-2, with TRBD1 matching 9 bases. Per the germline V gene, CDR1 is SGHAT and CDR2 is FQNNGV. The V gene end was trimmed by 1 base and the J gene end by 3 bases; junction bases not matched to a gene: 6. The CDR3 sequence is 16 residues long. CDR3 in amino acids: CASSLATGTGYYGYTF. CDR3 sequence (DNA): TGTGCCAGCAGCTTAGCGACCGGGACAGGGTACTATGGCTACACCTTC.

The chain uses TRBV7-2 and TRBJ2-7; TRBD2 matches 7 bases. This CDR3 has 14 residues. V shed 0 bases, J shed 4 bases, and the junction held 3 bases outside the gene matches. Germline CDR1 SGHTA, CDR2 FQGNSA. The CDR3 coding sequence is TGTGCCAGCAGCTTAGCGGGGGGGGTATACGAGCAGTACTTC. Encoded protein: CASSLAGGVYEQYF.

This chain connects TRBV19 to TRBJ1-2; a weak D match, TRBD1 (5 bases). Looked up from germline, CDR1 is LNHDA and CDR2 is SQIVND (reference sequence). V lost 7 bases and J 7 bases, leaving 10 bases between the germline ends. The CDR3 extends over 11 amino acids. CDR3 loop: CASTQGRGYTF. CDR3 in DNA: TGTGCCAGTACGCAGGGCCGTGGCTACACCTTC.

This clone came up a few times. The rearrangement links TRBV19 to TRBJ1-2; perhaps TRBD1 as D (6 bases). CDR3 length equals 20 residues. Per germline, CDR1 LNHDA and CDR2 SQIVND (reference sequence). Trimming removed 3 bases at V and 4 bases at J, with 30 bases between. CDR3 coding DNA: TGTGCCAGTAGTATCCCGTCCCTTCGGGACACCTCAAGAACGCGCTATGGCTACACCTTC. It translates to CASSIPSLRDTSRTRYGYTF.

Only a few counts were recorded for this clone. The rearrangement links TRBV7-8 to TRBJ2-7, with TRBD1 matching over 12 bases. J lost 9 bases, V lost 3 bases, and 6 bases had no gene match. This CDR3 contains 14 residues. Looked up from germline, CDR1 is SGHVS and CDR2 is FQNEAQ. In DNA form, the CDR3 reads TGTGCCAGCAGCTTTGGGGACAGGGGGCCTGGGCAGTACTTC. This translates into CASSFGDRGPGQYF. Together with reference TRBV7-8 and TRBJ2-7, the CDR3 gives the full variable domain: GAGVSQSPRYKVAKRGQDVALRCDPISGHVSLFWYQQALGQGPEFLTYFQNEAQLDKSGLPSDRFFAERPEGSVSTLKIQRTQQEDSAVYLCASSFGDRGPGQYFGPGTRLTVT.

Only a few counts were recorded for this clone. The CDR3, as DNA: TGTGCCAGCAGACGCAGGGGGCTGTTGTATGGCTACACCTTC. This encodes CASRRRGLLYGYTF. J is TRBJ1-2 and V is TRBV6-5, with 8 bases fitting TRBD1. Germline CDR1 MNHEY, CDR2 SVGAGI. This CDR3 contains 14 residues. The ends lost 6 bases at V and 5 bases at J; junction bases unmatched: 8.

The V gene is TRBV19, the J gene TRBJ1-5; the D is unclear. The germline V gene has CDR1 LNHDA and CDR2 SQIVND (reference sequence). The CDR3 runs 14 residues. Trimming removed 0 bases from V and 9 bases from J, with 12 bases in between. CDR3 region: CASSIDLRQMPQHF. CDR3 DNA: TGTGCCAGTAGTATAGATCTGCGGCAGATGCCCCAGCATTTT.

The rearrangement uses TRBV5-4 and TRBJ2-2, with D possibly matching TRBD2 (6 bases). Germline V lookup: CDR1 SGHNT, CDR2 YYREEE (reference sequence). V lost 4 bases to trimming and J lost 2 bases, with 15 bases between them. CDR3 length equals 16 residues. The DNA of the CDR3 is TGTGCCAGCAGCCCCGGGACTCAGCCAAACACCGGGGAGCTGTTTTTT. Amino acids: CASSPGTQPNTGELFF.

The chain carries TRBV5-1 and TRBJ1-2; 11 nucleotides line up with TRBD1. The CDR3 loop spans 13 amino acids. V lost 7 bases to trimming and J lost 2 bases; unmatched junction nucleotides: 1. Germline V gene data show CDR1 as SGHRS and CDR2 as YFSETQ. CDR3 DNA sequence: TGCGCCAGCGGACAGGGGGCGAACTATGGCTACACCTTC. It codes for CASGQGANYGYTF. Drawing the rest from reference TRBV5-1 and TRBJ1-2, the complete variable domain is KAGVTQTPRYLIKTRGQQVTLSCSPISGHRSVSWYQQTPGQGLQFLFEYFSETQRNKGNFPGRFSGRQFSNSRSEMNVSTLELGDSALYLCASGQGANYGYTFGSGTRLTVV.

V gene TRBV15 combines with J gene TRBJ1-2; D ambiguous. Trimming stripped 1 base from V and 5 bases from J, with 11 bases between. Germline values: CDR1 LNHNV, CDR2 YYDKDF (reference sequence). The CDR3 sequence is 14 residues long. The CDR3 spells CATSRVSPDYGYTF. CDR3 coding DNA: TGTGCCACCAGCAGAGTCAGTCCCGATTATGGCTACACCTTC.

This chain connects TRBV7-8 to TRBJ2-7; D is unclear. CDR3 length: 11 amino acids. V lost 5 bases, J lost 1 base, and 3 bases lay in between. Germline assignment: CDR1 SGHVS and CDR2 FQNEAQ. This CDR3 is CASSPSYEQYF. CDR3 nucleotide sequence: TGTGCCAGCAGCCCTTCCTACGAGCAGTACTTC.

The rearrangement links TRBV15 to TRBJ1-2; D call uncertain. CDR1 is LNHNV and CDR2 is YYDKDF in the germline V gene (reference sequence). Trimming shortened V by 5 bases and J by 3 bases, and 13 bases separated the two germline ends. CDR3 length equals 14 residues. The CDR3 nucleotides are TGTGCCACCAGCTTAAAGGGAGGAGACTATGGCTACACCTTC. This codes for CATSLKGGDYGYTF.

In this sample, this clone turned up a few times. V gene TRBV5-1 combines with J gene TRBJ2-7; possible D gene TRBD2, 6 bases. The CDR3 has 16 amino acids. Germline V gives CDR1 SGHRS, CDR2 YFSETQ. V was shortened by 0 bases and J by 5 bases, with 18 bases between the two germline ends. The CDR3 protein is CASSLGVVDPGDEQYF. CDR3 sequence (DNA): TGCGCCAGCAGCTTGGGGGTCGTGGACCCGGGGGACGAGCAGTACTTC. The full variable domain, with the rest looked up from reference TRBV5-1 and TRBJ2-7, is KAGVTQTPRYLIKTRGQQVTLSCSPISGHRSVSWYQQTPGQGLQFLFEYFSETQRNKGNFPGRFSGRQFSNSRSEMNVSTLELGDSALYLCASSLGVVDPGDEQYFGPGTRLTVT.

This clone was found once. The chain uses TRBV5-4 and TRBJ2-7, with 9 bases matching TRBD2. Germline V gene sequence: CDR1 SGHNT, CDR2 YYREEE (reference sequence). V lost 2 bases to trimming and J lost 0 bases; unmatched junction nucleotides: 3. The CDR3 length is 15 residues. For the CDR3, the DNA is TGTGCCAGCAGCTTTAGCGGGGGCCACTCCTACGAGCAGTACTTC. It codes for CASSFSGGHSYEQYF.

This chain connects TRBV4-1 to TRBJ2-7; 7 positions match TRBD1. With V trimmed by 3 bases and J by 2 bases, 10 bases remained unmatched. Germline V gene sequence: CDR1 MGHRA, CDR2 YSYEKL. CDR3 size: 16 residues. The CDR3, as DNA: TGCGCCAGCAGCCAGCCCACGACAGGGTTTCCCTACGAGCAGTACTTC. It yields the protein CASSQPTTGFPYEQYF.

CDR3 loop: CASGTGSYYGYTF. The CDR3 nucleotides are TGTGCCAGCGGGACAGGGTCTTACTATGGCTACACCTTC. This chain joins TRBV5-4 and TRBJ1-2, with TRBD1 matching 9 bases. Germline CDR1 is SGHNT and CDR2 is YYREEE (reference sequence). The CDR3 runs to 13 residues. Trimming at V came to 7 bases and at J to 3 bases, leaving 4 bases not matched to a gene.

This sequence joins TRBV18 and TRBJ1-3; TRBD1 aligns across 7 bases. CDR1 and CDR2 (germline): KGHSH, LQKENI. Trimming cost V 3 bases and J 0 bases; bases outside gene matches: 5. There are 16 residues in the CDR3. CDR3 coding DNA: TGTGCCAGCTCACCCTTGGGACAGTCCTCTGGAAACACCATATATTTT. It yields the protein CASSPLGQSSGNTIYF.

The CDR3 DNA is TGTGCCAGTAGCGTGGGACAAAACCAAGAGACCCAGTACTTC. The encoded protein is CASSVGQNQETQYF. The genes are TRBV19 and TRBJ2-5; a possible D gene is TRBD1 (6 bases). Germline-derived CDR1 and CDR2 are LNHDA and SQIVND (reference sequence). The CDR3 has 14 amino acids. The ends were cut back, 6 bases at V and 0 bases at J, with 11 bases in the middle.

V usage is TRBV7-8 and J usage is TRBJ1-4; D may be TRBD1 (5 bases). The CDR3 loop spans 13 amino acids. Trimming left V 8 bases short and J 10 bases short, with 17 bases between. Per the germline V gene, CDR1 is SGHVS and CDR2 is FQNEAQ. The CDR3 region is CASGKRGGVKLFF. Written as DNA, the CDR3 is TGTGCCAGCGGGAAGCGCGGGGGTGTAAAACTGTTTTTT.

This chain joins TRBV10-3 and TRBJ2-1; TRBD2 aligns across 8 bases. J lost 5 bases, V lost 5 bases, and 5 bases had no gene match. CDR1 and CDR2 from the germline V gene are ENHRY and SYGVKD. This CDR3 is 14 amino acids long. The CDR3 reads CAISFSGENNEQFF. The CDR3 nucleotides read TGTGCCATCAGTTTTAGCGGGGAGAACAATGAGCAGTTCTTC.

This chain joins TRBV6-4 and TRBJ2-1; the D is unclear. Germline V gene lookup returns CDR1 MRHNA and CDR2 SNTAGT. V lost 2 bases and J 5 bases, leaving 10 bases between the germline ends. This CDR3 contains 14 residues. This CDR3 reads CASSDPPYHNEQFF. CDR3 in DNA: TGTGCCAGCAGTGACCCCCCCTACCACAATGAGCAGTTCTTC.

The chain is built from TRBV6-5 and TRBJ2-7; D possibly corresponds to TRBD2 (6 bases). CDR3 length equals 14 residues. Between the trimmed V and J ends, which lost 0 bases and 6 bases, there was a span of 12 bases. From germline, CDR1 is MNHEY and CDR2 SVGAGI. CDR3 sequence (DNA): TGTGCCAGCAGTTACTCCTGGGAGGATTCCGAGCAGTACTTC. Protein: CASSYSWEDSEQYF.

The rearrangement links TRBV6-1 to TRBJ2-7; 11 nucleotides line up with TRBD1. CDR3 size: 15 residues. J was trimmed by 9 bases and V by 1 base; bases with no gene match: 8. In germline, CDR1 is MNHNS, CDR2 SASEGT. The CDR3 is CASSEGGTGGVVQYF. The CDR3 nucleotides read TGTGCCAGCAGTGAAGGCGGGACAGGGGGTGTCGTGCAGTACTTC.

The rearrangement joins TRBV7-3 to TRBJ2-2, with D perhaps matching TRBD1 (6 bases). CDR1 and CDR2 from the germline V gene are SGHTA and FQGTGA. The V gene lost 5 bases and the J gene lost 0 bases, with 13 bases spanning the gap. The CDR3 extends over 16 amino acids. CDR3 coding DNA: TGTGCCAGCAGCCGGGTTGGGACATCGAACACCGGGGAGCTGTTTTTT. Amino acid sequence: CASSRVGTSNTGELFF.